The rows below give T cell receptor beta chains drawn from one sample of a study of cytomegalovirus exposure and HLA in healthy donors. Produced via immunoSEQ multiplex PCR; TCRdb's table is partial and in-frame only. The top ten clones hold roughly 3.5% of a sample with 120,000 to 150,000 clones, around four fifths of them seen once. The source material was PBMCs. These receptors originate from a male donor in good health and CMV-seronegative. Both conserved end residues are part of each CDR3. D genes are given only for firm matches. The listing skips clone size in some rows; elsewhere it reads once, few, many or a size class.

j_call | clone_size | v_call | d_call | cdr3_nt | cdr3_aa
TRBJ1-2 | . | TRBV6-4 | . | TGTGCCAGCAGTGAGACAGACACTACCGGTGGCTACACCTTC | CASSETDTTGGYTF
TRBJ1-4 | few | TRBV18 | TRBD1 | TGTGCCAGCTCACCGGACAGGGGTAATGAAAAACTGTTTTTT | CASSPDRGNEKLFF
TRBJ1-2 | . | TRBV25-1 | . | TGTGCCAGCAGTGATGTGGACGGGGGGGTAGGGGGCTACACCTTC | CASSDVDGGVGGYTF
TRBJ1-1 | . | TRBV18 | . | TGTGCCAGCTCACCAGGACAGAACACTGAAGCTTTCTTT | CASSPGQNTEAFF
TRBJ1-2 | . | TRBV7-9 | . | TGTGCCAGCAGCCCGCTTGGGGGGGGTATTATGAACTATGGCTACACCTTC | CASSPLGGGIMNYGYTF
TRBJ2-1 | . | TRBV6-1 | TRBD2 | TGTGCCAGCAGGACTAGCGAGTACAATGAGCAGTTCTTC | CASRTSEYNEQFF
TRBJ1-1 | . | TRBV28 | . | TGTGCCAGCAGGACATACGGGAAGGGAGACACTGAAGCTTTCTTT | CASRTYGKGDTEAFF
TRBJ2-2 | . | TRBV10-3 | TRBD2 | TGTGCCATCAGTGAGCGCCCTAGCGGAGATAACACCGGGGAGCTGTTTTTT | CAISERPSGDNTGELFF
TRBJ2-2 | . | TRBV5-4 | TRBD1 | TGTGCCAGCAGCTTGGCCCCAGGGGGCTATAACGGGGAGCTGTTTTTT | CASSLAPGGYNGELFF
TRBJ1-2 | . | TRBV28 | TRBD1 | TGTGCCAGCAGTAGTTCAGGGGGCCGTAACTATGGCTACACCTTC | CASSSSGGRNYGYTF
TRBJ2-2 | . | TRBV29-1 | . | TGCAGCGCCGCCGACTTAACGAACGGGGAGCTGTTTTTT | CSAADLTNGELFF
TRBJ2-3 | . | TRBV19 | . | TGTGCCAGTAGCCCCGGCGGAGGCACAGATACGCAGTATTTT | CASSPGGGTDTQYF
TRBJ2-7 | . | TRBV27 | TRBD2 | TGTGCCAGCAGTTTTCTAGCGGGAGGGCGGGAGCAGTACTTC | CASSFLAGGREQYF
TRBJ1-1 | . | TRBV5-1 | TRBD1 | TGCGCCAGCAGCTTGGGACAGGGGGTGACTGAAGCTTTCTTT | CASSLGQGVTEAFF
TRBJ1-5 | . | TRBV5-1 | . | TGCGCCAGCCGGACAGACCTCAATCAGCCCCAGCATTTT | CASRTDLNQPQHF
TRBJ1-1 | once | TRBV7-9 | TRBD1 | TGTTCCAGCAGTCCCGACAGGGCGAACACTGAAGCTTTCTTT | CSSSPDRANTEAFF
TRBJ1-2 | . | TRBV29-1 | TRBD1 | TGCAGCGTCCACCCCCCGACAGGGTTCTATGGCTACACCTTC | CSVHPPTGFYGYTF
TRBJ2-5 | . | TRBV5-8 | . | TGTGCCAGCAGCTCGGAAGCCTCCAGGGCGGAGGAGACCCAGTACTTC | CASSSEASRAEETQYF
TRBJ2-3 | . | TRBV11-3 | TRBD2 | TGTGCCAGCAGTTCCGGGACGACTAGCGGGACGGTGCAGTATTTT | CASSSGTTSGTVQYF
TRBJ2-3 | . | TRBV7-2 | TRBD2 | TGTGCCAGCAGCTTCCCTTTAAGCGGGAGGGGGGGAGATACGCAGTATTTT | CASSFPLSGRGGDTQYF
TRBJ1-5 | . | TRBV28 | . | TGTGCCAGCAAGGAACAGCTAAGTCGTCCCCAGCATTTT | CASKEQLSRPQHF
TRBJ2-1 | once | TRBV7-2 | TRBD1 | TGTGCCAGCAGCTCGCCGGGACAGGCTATAAATGAGCAGTTCTTC | CASSSPGQAINEQFF
TRBJ1-6 | . | TRBV30 | . | TGTGCCTGGACAGGCGGGTATTCACCCCTCCACTTT | CAWTGGYSPLHF